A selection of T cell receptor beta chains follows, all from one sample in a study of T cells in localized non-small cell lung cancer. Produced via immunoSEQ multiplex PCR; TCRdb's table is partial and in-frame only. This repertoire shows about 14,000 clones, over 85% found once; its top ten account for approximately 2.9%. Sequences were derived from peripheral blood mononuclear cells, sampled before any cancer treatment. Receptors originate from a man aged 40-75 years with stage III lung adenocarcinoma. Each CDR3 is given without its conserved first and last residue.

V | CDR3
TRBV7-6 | ASSSRDRDYEQY
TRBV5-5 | ASSLGGDFTEAF
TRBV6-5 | ASSYRSGRANNEQF
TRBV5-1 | ASSLGQNTGELF
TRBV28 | ASSLVGGPDTQY
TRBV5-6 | ASDSWGGSYEQY
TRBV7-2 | ASSLRGTQGWETQY
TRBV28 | ASRKTGLGTEAF
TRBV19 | ASSIYLAGGASNEQF
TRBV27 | ASRKLLDGRINYGYT
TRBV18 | ASSSGQWNTEAF
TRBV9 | ASSVGALAGVADTQY
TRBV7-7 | ASSELAGDEQY
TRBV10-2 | ASSELGELF